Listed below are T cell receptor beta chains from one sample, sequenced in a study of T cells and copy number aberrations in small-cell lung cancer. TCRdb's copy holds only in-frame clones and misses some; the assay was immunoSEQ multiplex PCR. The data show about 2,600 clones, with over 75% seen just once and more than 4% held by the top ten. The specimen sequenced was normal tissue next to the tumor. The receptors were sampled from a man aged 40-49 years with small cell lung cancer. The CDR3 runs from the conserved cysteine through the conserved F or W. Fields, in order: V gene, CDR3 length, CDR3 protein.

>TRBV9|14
CASSVDGSSYEQYF
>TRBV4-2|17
CASSLITVGGSGNTIYF
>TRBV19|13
CASSTTGGDGYTF
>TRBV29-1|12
CSVETVEYGYTF
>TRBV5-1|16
CASSLGESGDGYEQYF
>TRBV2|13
CASSVRADQPQHF
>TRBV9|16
CASSPRTDATTGELFF
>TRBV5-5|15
CASSLIGGYNEKLFF
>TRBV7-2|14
CASSFQPSRETQYF
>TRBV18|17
CASSPQRTGDPNYGYTF
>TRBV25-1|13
CASSSGQVYGYTF
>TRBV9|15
CASSGLTDRGGEQFF
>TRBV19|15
CASSRGPRSYNEQFF
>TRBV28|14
CASFPRGRVGGYTF
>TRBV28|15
CASSLYIGSGNTIYF
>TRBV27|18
CASSLSGSPGWGATEAFF
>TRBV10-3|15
CAISHGQGGSYEQYF
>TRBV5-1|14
CASTRDRERNEQYF
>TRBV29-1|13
CSITSGSSYEQYF
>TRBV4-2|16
CASSQAGTSGVDEQFF
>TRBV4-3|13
CASSQEGWETQYF
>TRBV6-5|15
CASSPGTGESNEQFF
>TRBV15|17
CATSRDLGGPVNTEAFF
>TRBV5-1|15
CASSSMGRDFYEQYF
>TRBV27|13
CASRAAGYEKLFF
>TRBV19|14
CASSPVRGAYGYTF
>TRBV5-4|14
CASSAGGGANVLTF
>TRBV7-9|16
CASSPIAGANTGELFF
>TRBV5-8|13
CASSLKRTGELFF
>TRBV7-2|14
CASSRLSGGYEQYF
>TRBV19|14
CASSGRANTGELFF
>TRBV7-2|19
CASSPRPGQGSAGANVLTF
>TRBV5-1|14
CASSPTGEANVLTF
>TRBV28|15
CASSFVYRDSLGYTF
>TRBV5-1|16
CASSRDGGGPTDTQYF
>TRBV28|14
CASRSGAANYEQYF
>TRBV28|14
CASTPAGPPDTQYF
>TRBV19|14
CASGTGLGTGELFF
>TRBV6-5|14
CASSYGGQTGELFF
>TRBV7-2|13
CASSLGPWTPSGF
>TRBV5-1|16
CASSLEQQVRSTEAFF
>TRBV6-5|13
CASSSSRGQPQHF
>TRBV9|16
CASSVGGAGAENIQYF
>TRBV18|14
CASSLTGRAQPQHF
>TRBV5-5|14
CASSSDPGSYEQYF
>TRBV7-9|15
CASSNREVAGNTIYF
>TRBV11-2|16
CASSLGGSSSYNEQFF
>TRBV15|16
CATSREGGSTYNEQFF
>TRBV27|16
CASSPGGSSRHNEQFF
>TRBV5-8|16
CASSPRTGARGYGYTF
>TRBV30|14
CAYTRSGSRNIQYF
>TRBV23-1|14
CASSRPDSSYEQYF
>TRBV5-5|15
CASSLTLTGLYEQYF
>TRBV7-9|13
CASSLEYRAGYTF
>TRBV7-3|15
CASSLTSGESDTQYF
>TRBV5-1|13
CASSLTANTEAFF
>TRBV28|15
CASSLRGGAGETQYF
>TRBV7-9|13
CASSRKGRDEQYF